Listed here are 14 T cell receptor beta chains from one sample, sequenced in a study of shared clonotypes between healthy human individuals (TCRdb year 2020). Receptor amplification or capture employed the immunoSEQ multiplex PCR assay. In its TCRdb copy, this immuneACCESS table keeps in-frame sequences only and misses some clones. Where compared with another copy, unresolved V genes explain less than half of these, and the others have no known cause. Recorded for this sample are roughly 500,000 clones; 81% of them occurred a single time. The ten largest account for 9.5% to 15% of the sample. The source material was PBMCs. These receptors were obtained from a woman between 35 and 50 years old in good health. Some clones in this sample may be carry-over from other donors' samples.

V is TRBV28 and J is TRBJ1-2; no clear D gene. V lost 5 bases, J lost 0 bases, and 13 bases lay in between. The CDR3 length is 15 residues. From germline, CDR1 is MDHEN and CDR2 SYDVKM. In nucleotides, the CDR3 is TGTGCCAGCAGTGCCTTTCCGGATTCTAACTATGGCTACACCTTC. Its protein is CASSAFPDSNYGYTF.

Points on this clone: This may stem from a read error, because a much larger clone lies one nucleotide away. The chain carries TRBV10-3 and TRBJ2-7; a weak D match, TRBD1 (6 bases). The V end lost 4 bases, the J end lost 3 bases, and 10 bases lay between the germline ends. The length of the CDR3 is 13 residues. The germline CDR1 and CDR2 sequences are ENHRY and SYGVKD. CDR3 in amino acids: CAISGTEDYEQYF. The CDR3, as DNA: TGTGCCATCAGTGGGACAGAGGACTACGAGCAGTACTTC.

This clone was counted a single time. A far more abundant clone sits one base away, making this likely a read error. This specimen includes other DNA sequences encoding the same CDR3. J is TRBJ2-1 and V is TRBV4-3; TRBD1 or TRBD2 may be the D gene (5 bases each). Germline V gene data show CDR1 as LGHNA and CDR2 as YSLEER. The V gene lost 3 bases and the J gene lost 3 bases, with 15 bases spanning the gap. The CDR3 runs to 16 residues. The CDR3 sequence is CASSQLGTGDYNEQFF. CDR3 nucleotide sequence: TGCGCCAGCAGCCAGCTGGGGACCGGTGACTACAATGAGCAGTTCTTC.

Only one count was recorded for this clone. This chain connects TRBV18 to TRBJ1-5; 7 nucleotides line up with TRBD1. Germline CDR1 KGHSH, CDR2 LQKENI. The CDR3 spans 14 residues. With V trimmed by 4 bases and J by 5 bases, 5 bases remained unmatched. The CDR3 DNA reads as TGTGCCAGCTCACAGGGGGCTGTTGATCAGCCCCAGCATTTT. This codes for CASSQGAVDQPQHF.

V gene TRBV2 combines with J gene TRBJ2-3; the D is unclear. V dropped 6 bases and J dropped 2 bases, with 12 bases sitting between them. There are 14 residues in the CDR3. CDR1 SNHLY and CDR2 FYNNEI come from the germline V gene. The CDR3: CASSPATYTDTQYF. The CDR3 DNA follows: TGTGCCAGCAGCCCTGCAACCTACACAGATACGCAGTATTTT.

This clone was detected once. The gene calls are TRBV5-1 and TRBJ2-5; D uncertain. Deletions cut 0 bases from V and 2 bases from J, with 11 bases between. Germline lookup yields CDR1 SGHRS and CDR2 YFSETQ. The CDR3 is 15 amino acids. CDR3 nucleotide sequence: TGCGCCAGCAGCTTGGGGACCAGGCGGCAAGAGACCCAGTACTTC. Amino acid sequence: CASSLGTRRQETQYF.

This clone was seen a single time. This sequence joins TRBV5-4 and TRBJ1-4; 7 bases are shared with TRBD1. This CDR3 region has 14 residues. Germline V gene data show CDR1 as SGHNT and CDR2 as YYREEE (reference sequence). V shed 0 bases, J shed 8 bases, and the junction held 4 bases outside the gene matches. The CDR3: CASSLDRGMEKLFF. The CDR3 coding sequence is TGTGCCAGCAGCTTGGACAGGGGCATGGAAAAACTGTTTTTT.

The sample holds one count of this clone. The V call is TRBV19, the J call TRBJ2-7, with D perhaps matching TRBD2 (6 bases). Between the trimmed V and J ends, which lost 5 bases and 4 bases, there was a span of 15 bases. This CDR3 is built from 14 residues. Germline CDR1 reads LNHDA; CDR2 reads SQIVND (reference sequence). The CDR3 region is CASSFSGDPYEQYF. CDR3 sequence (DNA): TGTGCCAGTAGTTTTAGCGGAGACCCATACGAGCAGTACTTC. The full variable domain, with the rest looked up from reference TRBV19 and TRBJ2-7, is DGGITQSPKYLFRKEGQNVTLSCEQNLNHDAMYWYRQDPGQGLRLIYYSQIVNDFQKGDIAEGYSVSREKKESFPLTVTSAQKNPTAFYLCASSFSGDPYEQYFGPGTRLTVT.

The CDR3 region is CASSLWEETQYF. For the CDR3, the DNA is TGTGCCAGCAGTTTATGGGAGGAGACCCAGTACTTC. This sequence joins TRBV28 and TRBJ2-5; D gene ambiguous. This CDR3 is 12 amino acids long. CDR1 MDHEN and CDR2 SYDVKM come from the germline V gene. Trimming cost V 0 bases and J 5 bases, with 4 bases left between them.

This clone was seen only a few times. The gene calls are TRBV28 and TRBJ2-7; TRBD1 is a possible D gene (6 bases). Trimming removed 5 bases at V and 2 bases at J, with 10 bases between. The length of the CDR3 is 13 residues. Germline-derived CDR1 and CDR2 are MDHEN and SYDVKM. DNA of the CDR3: TGTGCCAGCAGTGCGACAGGCGCCTACGAGCAGTACTTC. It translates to CASSATGAYEQYF.

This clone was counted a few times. The CDR3 region is CASSEGTGYSNQPQHF. CDR3 DNA sequence: TGTGCCAGCAGTGAAGGGACAGGGTATAGCAATCAGCCCCAGCATTTT. V is TRBV6-1 and J is TRBJ1-5, with 8 bases lining up with TRBD1. V dropped 1 base and J dropped 0; count of bases not matched to a gene: 2. The CDR3 extends over 16 amino acids. Germline CDR1 is MNHNS and CDR2 is SASEGT.

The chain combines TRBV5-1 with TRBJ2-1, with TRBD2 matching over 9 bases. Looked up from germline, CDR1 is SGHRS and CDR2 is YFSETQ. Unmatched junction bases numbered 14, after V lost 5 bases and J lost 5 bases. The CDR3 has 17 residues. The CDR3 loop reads CASRKGTSRRINNEQFF. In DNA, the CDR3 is TGCGCCAGCAGGAAAGGGACTAGCAGAAGAATAAACAATGAGCAGTTCTTC.

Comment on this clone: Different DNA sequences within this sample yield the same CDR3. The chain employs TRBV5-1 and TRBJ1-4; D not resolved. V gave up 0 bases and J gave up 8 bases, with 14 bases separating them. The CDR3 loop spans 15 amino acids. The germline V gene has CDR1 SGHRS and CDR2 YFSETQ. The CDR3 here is CASSLESAAIEKLFF. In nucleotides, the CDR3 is TGCGCCAGCAGCTTGGAAAGCGCGGCGATCGAAAAACTGTTTTTT.

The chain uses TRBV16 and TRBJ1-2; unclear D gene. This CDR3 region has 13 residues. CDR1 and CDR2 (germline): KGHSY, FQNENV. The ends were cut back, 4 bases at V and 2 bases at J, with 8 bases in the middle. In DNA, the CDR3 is TGTGCCAGCAGCCCGGATCGAAACTATGGCTACACCTTC. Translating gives CASSPDRNYGYTF.